One and the same sample provided the 31 T cell receptor beta chains below, sequenced in a study of T-cell reconstitution after alpha-beta-depleted transplantation in children. A TCRbeta library incorporating unique molecular identifiers was prepared. TCRdb re-called the PCR reads with MiXCR, one entry per CDR3 protein. The table shows 300,000 to 400,000 distinct CDR3 sequences, with 13% occurring only once. The source was PBMCs, collected from the stem cell graft. The receptors here all came from a human donor who donated a stem cell graft to a child with Fanconi anemia.

This chain links TRBV29-1 with TRBJ2-7, with 7 bases identical to TRBD1. Germline CDR1 reads SQVTM; CDR2 reads ANQGSEA. There are 15 residues in the CDR3. Unmatched junction bases numbered 6, after V lost 0 bases and J lost 1 base. CDR3 region: CSVEDFRQGSYEQYF. CDR3 coding DNA: TGCAGCGTTGAAGATTTCAGACAGGGATCCTACGAGCAGTACTTC.

This clonotype was recorded many times. This chain uses TRBV20-1 with TRBJ2-2; D assignment may be TRBD1 or TRBD2 (6 bases each). Per the germline V gene, CDR1 is DFQATT and CDR2 is SNEGSKA (reference sequence). The length of the CDR3 is 16 residues. Between the trimmed V and J ends, which lost 5 bases and 3 bases, there was a span of 19 bases. CDR3 bases: TGCAGTGCTGCCTCGGGGGCGGGGAGTTACACCGGGGAGCTGTTTTTT. Its translation is CSAASGAGSYTGELFF.

This chain uses TRBV7-9 with TRBJ2-3; maybe TRBD2 (6 bases). The CDR3 totals 16 residues. The germline gives CDR1 SEHNR, CDR2 FQNEAQ (reference sequence). V was shortened by 6 bases and J by 2 bases, with 18 bases between the two germline ends. The CDR3 loop is CASRQRAGMSTDTQYF. CDR3 DNA: TGTGCCAGCAGGCAGCGGGCCGGGATGTCCACAGATACGCAGTATTTT.

This clonotype showed up just a few times. The CDR3 DNA reads as TGTGCCAGCAGCCAAACTGGACAGGGAGGCGACGAGCAGTACTTC. Translating gives CASSQTGQGGDEQYF. This chain links TRBV7-9 with TRBJ2-7; 8 nucleotides agree with TRBD1. The CDR3 is 15 residues long. Germline V gene sequence: CDR1 SEHNR, CDR2 FQNEAQ (reference sequence). After removal of 5 bases from V and 5 bases from J, the junction contained 11 bases not matched to a gene.

The J gene is TRBJ2-3, the V gene TRBV4-2; no clear D gene. The length of the CDR3 is 14 residues. Germline V gene sequence: CDR1 LGHNA, CDR2 YNFKEQ. The V gene lost 2 bases and the J gene lost 2 bases, with 8 bases spanning the gap. The CDR3 sequence is CASSQSQATDTQYF. The CDR3 region has the DNA TGTGCCAGCAGCCAAAGCCAGGCCACAGATACGCAGTATTTT.

This clonotype was detected many times. J is TRBJ2-3 and V is TRBV7-9; 9 nucleotides match TRBD1. Trimming removed 5 bases from V and 4 bases from J; junction bases left unmatched: 7. Germline CDR1 and CDR2: SEHNR and FQNEAQ (reference sequence). The CDR3 is made up of 15 amino acids. This CDR3 is CASSPRDRVPDTQYF. The CDR3 nucleotides are TGTGCCAGCAGCCCCCGGGACAGGGTCCCAGATACGCAGTATTTT.

This clonotype was detected a few times. The chain uses TRBV24-1 and TRBJ2-2; D is unresolved. The CDR3 extends over 13 amino acids. CDR1 and CDR2 (germline): KGHDR, SFDVKD. V gave up 2 bases and J gave up 6 bases, with 6 bases separating them. The CDR3 nucleotides are TGTGCCACCAGTGATTGGGGTTCCGGGGAGCTGTTTTTT. It specifies CATSDWGSGELFF.

The sample holds a few counts of this clonotype. The chain joins TRBV7-2 to TRBJ1-5; D is undetermined. The length of the CDR3 is 13 residues. V lost 2 bases and J 7 bases, leaving 9 bases between the germline ends. Looked up from germline, CDR1 is SGHTA and CDR2 is FQGNSA. The CDR3 sequence is CASSLSSYQPQHF. The CDR3 DNA reads TGTGCCAGCAGCTTATCCAGTTACCAGCCCCAGCATTTT.

This clonotype has at least ten counts. The chain links TRBV20-1 to TRBJ2-2, with TRBD2 as a possible D gene (6 bases). Germline CDR1 is DFQATT and CDR2 is SNEGSKA (reference sequence). This CDR3 region has 14 residues. The CDR3 loop is CSAAFQTSTGELFF. In DNA form, the CDR3 reads TGCAGCGCAGCGTTTCAGACTAGCACCGGGGAGCTGTTTTTT.

The CDR3 nucleotides read TGTGCCAGCAGCGTAGGAGGGACCTATGGCTACACCTTC. It yields the protein CASSVGGTYGYTF. The chain carries TRBV9 and TRBJ1-2, with D possibly TRBD1 on 5 matching bases. CDR3 length equals 13 residues. Germline V lookup: CDR1 SGDLS, CDR2 YYNGEE. V lost 0 bases to trimming and J lost 4 bases, with 7 bases between them.

At least ten counts were recorded for this clonotype. The V gene is TRBV6-5, the J gene TRBJ2-6; D not certain. The CDR3 contains 15 residues. Trimming took off 0 bases at V and 2 bases at J, with 5 bases between the two ends. Germline CDR1 is MNHEY and CDR2 is SVGAGI. This chain's CDR3 is CASSYSRTGANVLTF. CDR3 nucleotides: TGTGCCAGCAGTTACTCTAGGACTGGGGCCAACGTCCTGACTTTC.

This chain joins TRBV18 and TRBJ2-5; TRBD1 aligns across 7 bases. In germline, CDR1 is KGHSH, CDR2 LQKENI. The trim removed 3 bases at V and 4 bases at J, leaving 11 bases unmatched. The CDR3 contains 16 residues. CDR3 nucleotides: TGTGCCAGCTCACCTTATTCGACAGGGATTGGAGAGACCCAGTACTTC. It is translated as CASSPYSTGIGETQYF.

This clonotype was detected a few times. The CDR3 loop reads CASSLSSREAFF. The CDR3 bases are TGTGCCAGCAGTTTGAGCTCCCGTGAAGCTTTCTTT. The V gene is TRBV12-3 or TRBV12-4, the J gene TRBJ1-1; D is unclear. The CDR3 consists of 12 residues. Trimming shortened V by 3 bases and J by 7 bases, and 9 bases separated the two germline ends.

There are many counts of this clonotype. This chain links TRBV4-2 with TRBJ1-5, with D possibly TRBD1 on 5 matching bases. V was trimmed by 0 bases and J by 5 bases, leaving 11 bases between them. The CDR3 has 15 amino acids. Germline-derived CDR1 and CDR2 are LGHNA and YNFKEQ. The CDR3 region is CASSQDLGGDQPQHF. The CDR3, as DNA: TGTGCCAGCAGCCAAGATCTGGGGGGGGATCAGCCCCAGCATTTT.

This clonotype was detected only a few times. Here the CDR3 reads CASRTRNSGGYEQFF. CDR3 bases: TGTGCCAGCAGAACCAGAAATAGCGGGGGCTATGAGCAGTTCTTC. J is TRBJ2-1 and V is TRBV12-3 or TRBV12-4; 9 positions match TRBD2. V lost 6 bases, J lost 8 bases, and 11 bases stayed unmatched. This CDR3 region has 15 residues.

This clonotype was seen a handful of times. The chain has TRBV6-5 and TRBJ2-7; maybe TRBD1 (6 bases). The CDR3 is 16 residues long. With 0 bases removed from V and 3 bases from J, the gap between germline ends came to 15 bases. In germline, CDR1 is MNHEY, CDR2 SVGAGI. In DNA, the CDR3 is TGTGCCAGCAGTTACTCGGCTGACCAAGGGGGCTACGAGCAGTACTTC. Translation: CASSYSADQGGYEQYF.

This clonotype was recorded many times. The V gene is TRBV10-2, the J gene TRBJ2-3; 10 bases agree with TRBD1. The trim removed 7 bases at V and 5 bases at J, leaving 9 bases unmatched. Germline V lookup: CDR1 WSHSY, CDR2 SAAADI. This CDR3 has 15 residues. The CDR3 nucleotides are TGCGCCAGCACACCGGGGACAGGGGATGTAGATACGCAGTATTTT. This translates into CASTPGTGDVDTQYF.

This clonotype has more than one count but fewer than ten. The J gene is TRBJ2-1, the V gene TRBV6-2 or TRBV6-3, with 13 nucleotides matching TRBD2. Losses at the gene ends were 4 bases for V and 6 bases for J; bases not matched to a gene: 6. The CDR3 is made up of 16 amino acids. CDR1 and CDR2 (germline): MNHEY, SVGEGT. CDR3 residues: CASSWGTSGALNEQFF. CDR3 nucleotide sequence: TGTGCCAGCAGTTGGGGGACTAGCGGGGCCCTCAATGAGCAGTTCTTC.

The CDR3 protein is CASSFGRASGYTF. DNA for the CDR3: TGTGCCAGCAGCTTTGGTAGGGCCTCTGGCTACACCTTC. The chain carries TRBV5-6 and TRBJ1-2, with D hard to call. The CDR3 is 13 residues long. V dropped 2 bases and J dropped 7 bases, with 12 bases sitting between them. Germline V gene lookup returns CDR1 SGHDT and CDR2 YYEEEE.

The table lists this clonotype with many counts. The gene calls are TRBV2 and TRBJ2-1; the match to TRBD2 covers 14 bases. The CDR3 has 14 amino acids. Germline CDR1 and CDR2: SNHLY and FYNNEI. With 8 bases clipped from V and 10 bases from J, the junction kept 7 bases outside the gene matches. The CDR3 loop is CASLRGLAGAEQFF. Here the CDR3 DNA reads TGTGCCAGCCTCCGGGGACTAGCGGGGGCGGAGCAGTTCTTC.

This clonotype was found many times. The chain has TRBV4-2 and TRBJ2-7; possible D gene TRBD1, 6 bases. In germline, CDR1 is LGHNA, CDR2 YNFKEQ. CDR3 length equals 16 residues. Trimming left V 2 bases short and J 1 base short, with 15 bases between. This chain's CDR3 is CASSQFEGTNSYEQYF. CDR3 DNA sequence: TGTGCCAGCAGCCAATTTGAGGGGACAAATTCCTACGAGCAGTACTTC.

This clonotype was recorded at least ten times. The chain is built from TRBV2 and TRBJ2-3, with 10 nucleotides matching TRBD1. The CDR3 totals 12 residues. Germline V gene sequence: CDR1 SNHLY, CDR2 FYNNEI. The J segment lost 5 bases and the V segment lost 8 bases, leaving 1 base of the junction unmatched. The CDR3 DNA is TGTGCCAGCCGGGACAGGGGAGATACGCAGTATTTT. It encodes CASRDRGDTQYF.

This clonotype was seen only a few times. This rearrangement joins TRBV13 to TRBJ2-3, with no clear D. This CDR3 spans 16 amino acids. In germline, CDR1 is PRHDT, CDR2 FYEKMQ (reference sequence). V lost 3 bases, J lost 0 bases, and 13 bases lay in between. Written as DNA, the CDR3 is TGTGCCAGCAGCTTGCCCCTAGACACAAGCACAGATACGCAGTATTTT. Its translation is CASSLPLDTSTDTQYF.

V usage is TRBV3-1 and J usage is TRBJ1-3; 8 positions agree with TRBD1. In germline, CDR1 is LGHDT, CDR2 YNNKEL (reference sequence). The junction had 2 bases not matched to a gene; V was cut back by 0 bases and J by 7 bases. This CDR3 spans 14 amino acids. The CDR3 spells CASSQDHRGNTIYF. The CDR3 DNA reads TGTGCCAGCAGCCAAGATCACAGGGGGAACACCATATATTTT.

In its sample, this clonotype was seen a few times. V is TRBV6-2 or TRBV6-3 and J is TRBJ2-7; 7 bases align to TRBD1. Germline CDR1 and CDR2: MNHEY and SVGEGT. This CDR3 is built from 15 residues. V trimming: 10 bases; J trimming: 3 bases; junction bases outside the gene matches: 15. CDR3 sequence: CATLRRSGGFYEQYV. In DNA form, the CDR3 reads TGTGCCACCCTTCGGCGGTCAGGGGGTTTCTACGAGCAGTACGTC.

This clonotype was detected a few times. The chain is built from TRBV7-8 and TRBJ1-3; possible D gene TRBD1, 5 bases. CDR1 is SGHVS and CDR2 is FQNEAQ in the germline V gene. The CDR3 spans 15 residues. Trimming removed 0 bases at V and 6 bases at J, with 12 bases between. CDR3 in DNA: TGTGCCAGCAGCTTAGCGCCGGGGGAACCAAACACCATATATTTT. Translating it yields CASSLAPGEPNTIYF.

This clonotype was counted many times. V is TRBV4-3 and J is TRBJ2-1; D is uncertain. Germline CDR1 LGHNA, CDR2 YSLEER. The germline V and J ends were trimmed by 0 bases and 10 bases, with 22 bases remaining between them. The CDR3 is 17 residues long. CDR3 DNA: TGCGCCAGCAGCCAAGAAATGGGCCGTGATATTTTAGGGGAGCAGTTCTTC. Translation: CASSQEMGRDILGEQFF.

The sample holds many counts of this clonotype. The rearrangement links TRBV9 to TRBJ2-1; D is uncertain. CDR1 is SGDLS, CDR2 YYNGEE, per germline. The CDR3 contains 14 residues. The V gene lost 0 bases and the J gene lost 3 bases, with 7 bases spanning the gap. This CDR3 reads CASSVVGSYNEQFF. CDR3 DNA: TGTGCCAGCAGCGTAGTTGGCAGCTACAATGAGCAGTTCTTC.

This clonotype was detected many times. The chain employs TRBV6-1 and TRBJ1-4, with TRBD1 as a possible D gene (5 bases). Trimming pared 0 bases from V and 10 bases from J, leaving 9 bases between. Germline CDR1 MNHNS, CDR2 SASEGT. The CDR3 length is 13 residues. Here the CDR3 reads CASSEAQRGKLFF. In DNA, the CDR3 is TGTGCCAGCAGTGAAGCGCAGAGGGGAAAACTGTTTTTT.

This clonotype showed up just a few times. The genes are TRBV2 and TRBJ2-2; possibly TRBD2 for D (5 bases). The germline V and J ends were trimmed by 7 bases and 6 bases, with 6 bases remaining between them. The CDR3 has 11 residues. Germline values: CDR1 SNHLY, CDR2 FYNNEI. CDR3 loop: CASTEAGELFF. CDR3 coding DNA: TGTGCCAGCACGGAGGCCGGGGAGCTGTTTTTT.

The V and J genes are TRBV5-6 and TRBJ2-2, with 8 bases lining up with TRBD1. Germline CDR1 is SGHDT and CDR2 is YYEEEE. The CDR3 has 14 amino acids. Trimming at V came to 5 bases and at J to 6 bases, leaving 6 bases not matched to a gene. The CDR3 DNA reads TGTGCCAGCAGTAATTGGGACAGGCCCGGGGAGCTGTTTTTT. It yields the protein CASSNWDRPGELFF.